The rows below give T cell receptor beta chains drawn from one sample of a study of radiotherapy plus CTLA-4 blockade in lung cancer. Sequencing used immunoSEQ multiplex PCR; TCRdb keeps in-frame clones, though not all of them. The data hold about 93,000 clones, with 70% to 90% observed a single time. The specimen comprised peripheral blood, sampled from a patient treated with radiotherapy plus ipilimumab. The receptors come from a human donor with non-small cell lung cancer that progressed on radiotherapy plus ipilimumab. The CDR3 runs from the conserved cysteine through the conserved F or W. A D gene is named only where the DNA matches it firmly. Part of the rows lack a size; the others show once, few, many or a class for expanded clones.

CASSTRDRGEDTQYF | TGTGCCAGTAGTACACGGGACAGGGGTGAAGATACGCAGTATTTT | TRBD1 | TRBJ2-3 | NA | TRBV19 | 15
CASINSGRRDEQFF | TGTGCCAGCATAAATAGCGGGAGAAGGGATGAGCAGTTCTTC | TRBD2 | TRBJ2-1 | NA | TRBV11-2 | 14
CASSKGQMYQETQYF | TGTGCCAGCAGCAAGGGACAGATGTACCAAGAGACCCAGTACTTC | NA | TRBJ2-5 | NA | TRBV21-1 | 15
CASSLDTEAFF | TGTGCCAGCAGCTTAGACACTGAAGCTTTCTTT | NA | TRBJ1-1 | NA | TRBV5-6 | 11
CASSVGKDTQYF | TGTGCCAGCAGCGTAGGGAAAGATACGCAGTATTTT | NA | TRBJ2-3 | NA | TRBV9 | 12
CASNGQGLAGANVLTF | TGTGCCAGCAACGGACAGGGGCTTGCTGGGGCCAACGTCCTGACTTTC | TRBD1 | TRBJ2-6 | NA | TRBV11-3 | 16
CASRVGGGNEKLFF | TGTGCCAGCAGAGTTGGCGGGGGAAATGAAAAACTGTTTTTT | NA | TRBJ1-4 | few | TRBV5-5 | 14
CASSQRLAGAGELFF | TGTGCCAGCAGCCAGCGACTAGCGGGAGCCGGGGAGCTGTTTTTT | TRBD2 | TRBJ2-2 | NA | TRBV11-3 | 15
CASSKALCVGYEQYF | TGTGCCAGCAGCAAAGCGCTCTGCGTCGGATACGAGCAGTACTTC | NA | TRBJ2-7 | NA | TRBV21-1 | 15
CASSQSRARGYTF | TGTGCCAGCAGCCAATCCAGAGCCAGAGGCTACACCTTC | NA | TRBJ1-2 | few | TRBV14 | 13
CASSPEFPRSRNEQYF | TGTGCCAGCTCACCTGAATTTCCGCGTAGCCGCAACGAGCAGTACTTC | NA | TRBJ2-7 | NA | TRBV18 | 16
CASSEGAMVGNEQFF | TGTGCCAGCAGTGAAGGTGCGATGGTGGGCAATGAGCAGTTCTTC | NA | TRBJ2-1 | once | TRBV25-1 | 15
CASTEGRRPEDNEQFF | TGTGCCAGCACTGAGGGTCGGCGACCCGAGGACAATGAGCAGTTCTTC | NA | TRBJ2-1 | few | TRBV2 | 16
CASSQRGQGDNQPQHF | TGCGCCAGCAGTCAAAGGGGACAGGGCGATAATCAGCCCCAGCATTTT | TRBD1 | TRBJ1-5 | NA | TRBV23-1 | 16
CASSYPGQNNEKLFF | TGTGCCAGCAGTTATCCGGGACAGAATAATGAAAAACTGTTTTTT | TRBD1 | TRBJ1-4 | NA | TRBV25-1 | 15
CASSTRDRLYGYTF | TGTGCCAGCAGCACGAGGGACAGGCTCTATGGCTACACCTTC | TRBD1 | TRBJ1-2 | NA | TRBV11-2 | 14
CASRPFGSNTGELFF | TGCGCCAGCAGACCGTTTGGAAGTAACACCGGGGAGCTGTTTTTT | NA | TRBJ2-2 | NA | TRBV5-1 | 15
CASSQGVWTGLRETQYF | TGTGCCAGCAGCCAAGGGGTCTGGACAGGGTTGCGGGAGACCCAGTACTTC | TRBD1 | TRBJ2-5 | NA | TRBV4-2 | 17
CASSEGGSGNTIYF | TGTGCCAGCAGTGAGGGGGGCTCTGGAAACACCATATATTTT | NA | TRBJ1-3 | once | TRBV6-5 | 14
CASSLYGGQGMYEQYF | TGTGCCAGCAGCTTGTACGGGGGACAGGGGATGTACGAGCAGTACTTC | TRBD1 | TRBJ2-7 | NA | TRBV7-2 | 16
CASSGFRGLFTDTDTQYF | TGTGCCAGCAGTGGATTCAGGGGCCTTTTTACGGACACAGATACGCAGTATTTT | NA | TRBJ2-3 | NA | TRBV27 | 18
CASTVSGISTDTQYF | TGCGCCAGCACCGTAAGCGGAATTAGCACAGATACGCAGTATTTT | NA | TRBJ2-3 | NA | TRBV5-1 | 15
CAWNILAGGRTEAFF | TGTGCCTGGAACATCCTGGCAGGGGGACGGACTGAAGCTTTCTTT | TRBD1 | TRBJ1-1 | NA | TRBV30 | 15
CASSLEGQGRTEAFF | TGTGCCAGCAGCCTTGAGGGACAGGGACGGACTGAAGCTTTCTTT | TRBD1 | TRBJ1-1 | NA | TRBV2 | 15
CATSREGTGRRRSEQFF | TGTGCCACCAGCAGAGAGGGGACAGGGAGGCGACGGAGTGAGCAGTTCTTC | TRBD1 | TRBJ2-1 | NA | TRBV15 | 17
CASSLGGGPYEQYF | TGTGCCAGCAGCCTAGGAGGAGGGCCCTACGAGCAGTACTTC | NA | TRBJ2-7 | NA | TRBV7-2 | 14
CASSPGFSPNEKLFF | TGTGCCAGCAGTCCCGGCTTTAGCCCTAATGAAAAACTGTTTTTT | NA | TRBJ1-4 | NA | TRBV6-1 | 15
CSVDEQGRETQYF | TGCAGCGTTGATGAACAGGGGAGAGAGACCCAGTACTTC | TRBD1 | TRBJ2-5 | NA | TRBV29-1 | 13
CASSPRQPTRYGYTF | TGTGCCAGCAGCCCGAGACAGCCGACCCGCTATGGCTACACCTTC | NA | TRBJ1-2 | NA | TRBV27 | 15
CASSDPGPRTGELFF | TGCGCCAGCAGCGACCCGGGACCTAGGACCGGGGAGCTGTTTTTT | NA | TRBJ2-2 | NA | TRBV5-1 | 15
CASSQVLSGANVLTF | TGTGCCAGCAGTCAGGTACTTTCTGGGGCCAACGTCCTGACTTTC | NA | TRBJ2-6 | NA | TRBV6-5 | 15
CASSPLRTGSPLHF | TGTGCCAGCTCACCACTTCGGACCGGTTCACCCCTCCACTTT | NA | TRBJ1-6 | NA | TRBV18 | 14
CASSLLGSGSGNEQFF | TGTGCCAGCAGCTTACTGGGTAGCGGGAGTGGGAATGAGCAGTTCTTC | TRBD2 | TRBJ2-1 | NA | TRBV11-3 | 16
CASGTGTGRVNGYTF | TGTGCTAGTGGTACGGGGACAGGACGAGTGAATGGCTACACCTTC | TRBD1 | TRBJ1-2 | NA | TRBV12-5 | 15
CASSPQGWDRGQGQPQHF | TGTGCCAGCTCACCCCAGGGATGGGACAGGGGGCAGGGGCAGCCCCAGCATTTT | TRBD1 | TRBJ1-5 | NA | TRBV18 | 18
CASSHPGSAGGNNEQFF | TGTGCCAGCAGCCATCCAGGCTCGGCGGGAGGCAACAATGAGCAGTTCTTC | TRBD2 | TRBJ2-1 | NA | TRBV4-2 | 17
CASSIGDRGEKLFF | TGTGCCAGTAGTATAGGGGACAGGGGCGAAAAACTGTTTTTT | TRBD1 | TRBJ1-4 | few | TRBV19 | 14
CACSSPGTGVGNEQFF | TGTGCCTGCAGTTCCCCCGGGACAGGGGTTGGCAATGAGCAGTTCTTC | TRBD1 | TRBJ2-1 | NA | TRBV27 | 16
CASSGVLGTDTQYF | TGTGCCAGCAGTGGCGTGCTTGGCACAGATACGCAGTATTTT | NA | TRBJ2-3 | NA | TRBV2 | 14
CASSSARNTEAFF | TGTGCCAGCAGCTCGGCCCGGAACACTGAAGCTTTCTTT | NA | TRBJ1-1 | NA | TRBV5-4 | 13
CASSLSSALGETQYF | TGTGCCAGCAGCTTATCTAGCGCCCTAGGAGAGACCCAGTACTTC | NA | TRBJ2-5 | NA | TRBV7-3 | 15
CARSLVPPGQGAYGYTF | TGTGCCAGAAGCTTAGTCCCCCCGGGACAGGGGGCCTATGGCTACACCTTC | NA | TRBJ1-2 | once | TRBV7-5 | 17
CASSPGTRQFF | TGTGCCAGCAGCCCCGGGACTAGGCAGTTCTTC | TRBD2 | TRBJ2-1 | NA | TRBV11-2 | 11
CASSPRLGSGNTIYF | TGTGCCAGCAGCCCCCGGCTCGGGAGTGGAAACACCATATATTTT | NA | TRBJ1-3 | few | TRBV9 | 15
CASSPEGDQPQHF | TGTGCCAGCAGCCCGGAGGGAGATCAGCCCCAGCATTTT | NA | TRBJ1-5 | NA | TRBV7-9 | 13
CASSENQSPLHF | TGTGCCAGCAGCGAAAACCAGTCACCCCTCCACTTT | NA | TRBJ1-6 | NA | TRBV5-4 | 12
CASRGQGAKNIQYF | TGTGCCAGTAGGGGACAGGGGGCCAAAAACATTCAGTACTTC | TRBD1 | TRBJ2-4 | NA | TRBV19 | 14
CASSTRTGGMETQYF | TGTGCCAGCAGCACACGGACAGGGGGCATGGAGACCCAGTACTTC | TRBD1 | TRBJ2-5 | NA | TRBV11-3 | 15
CASSYRETQYF | TGTGCCAGCAGTTACCGGGAGACCCAGTACTTC | NA | TRBJ2-5 | NA | TRBV6-5 | 11
CASGPSGDRGTKLFF | TGTGCTAGTGGTCCGTCCGGGGACAGGGGTACCAAACTGTTTTTT | TRBD1 | TRBJ1-4 | NA | TRBV12-5 | 15
CASSAQQGRNTIYF | TGTGCCAGTAGTGCGCAACAGGGGAGAAACACCATATATTTT | TRBD1 | TRBJ1-3 | NA | TRBV19 | 14
CACKKASGEYNEQFF | TGTGCCTGCAAGAAAGCTAGCGGGGAGTACAATGAGCAGTTCTTC | TRBD2 | TRBJ2-1 | NA | TRBV30 | 15
CSVGQANYGYTF | TGCAGCGTCGGACAGGCGAACTATGGCTACACCTTC | TRBD1 | TRBJ1-2 | NA | TRBV29-1 | 12
CASSFGGPGELFF | TGTGCCAGCAGTTTTGGGGGTCCCGGGGAGCTGTTTTTT | NA | TRBJ2-2 | NA | TRBV27 | 13
CATKGGHGTSLIGELFF | TGTGCCACAAAAGGGGGTCACGGGACTAGCCTTATCGGGGAGCTGTTTTTT | TRBD2 | TRBJ2-2 | NA | TRBV2 | 17
CASSRESWETQYF | TGTGCCAGCTCACGGGAGAGTTGGGAGACCCAGTACTTC | NA | TRBJ2-5 | NA | TRBV18 | 13
CASALGRGGAEETQYF | TGTGCCAGCGCCCTTGGGAGAGGGGGCGCCGAGGAGACCCAGTACTTC | TRBD1 | TRBJ2-5 | NA | TRBV6-6 | 16